The rows below give T cell receptor beta chains drawn from one sample of a study of PD-1 blockade in classical Hodgkin lymphoma. Here immunoSEQ multiplex PCR was the method, and the copy in TCRdb shows in-frame clones only, minus some. The table lists 6,700 or so clones, 73% of them singletons, with 10% to 15% in the top ten. The source was CD8+ T cells from blood, collected before the fourth cycle of nivolumab. These receptor sequences come from a human donor with classical Hodgkin lymphoma. CDR3s include the opening cysteine and the closing phenylalanine or tryptophan. Fields, in order: clone size, J gene, D gene, V gene, CDR3 DNA, CDR3 protein. D genes are given only for firm matches. Not all rows give a size; the values are once, few, many and, for expanded clones, a class.

>-|TRBJ2-3|-|TRBV4-1
TGCGCCAGCAGCCTCCGACAGTTCACAGATACGCAGTATTTT
CASSLRQFTDTQYF
>-|TRBJ2-1|-|TRBV13
TGTGCCAGCAGCCCAGGTGGGTACAATGAGCAGTTCTTC
CASSPGGYNEQFF
>-|TRBJ2-1|-|TRBV7-7
TGTGCCAGCAGCGAGGACGGAAGCTCCTACAATGAGCAGTTCTTC
CASSEDGSSYNEQFF
>-|TRBJ2-5|-|TRBV7-6
TGTGCCAGCAGCCCACTAGGCTGGGGGGAGACCCAGTACTTC
CASSPLGWGETQYF
>-|TRBJ2-7|-|TRBV7-9
TGTGCCAGCAGCTTCGGGGAACTCGAGCAGTACTTC
CASSFGELEQYF
>-|TRBJ2-7|TRBD1|TRBV20-1
TGCAGTGCCGACAGGGACTACGAGCAGTACTTC
CSADRDYEQYF
>once|TRBJ2-2|-|TRBV4-1
TGCGCCAGCAGCCAAAACAGCGGCGGAACCGGGGAGCTGTTTTTT
CASSQNSGGTGELFF
>-|TRBJ2-5|TRBD1|TRBV7-8
TGTGCCAGCAGCTTAGGAAGGACAGGCCAAGAGACCCAGTACTTC
CASSLGRTGQETQYF
>-|TRBJ2-7|TRBD2|TRBV6-9
TGTGCCAGCACAGGACTAGCGAAGTCGGACGAGCAGTACTTC
CASTGLAKSDEQYF
>-|TRBJ2-7|-|TRBV4-1
TGCGCCAGCAGCCACCAAACAGGGTACGAGCAGTACTTC
CASSHQTGYEQYF
>-|TRBJ1-1|-|TRBV5-1
TGCGCCAGCAGCCCGGCCGGCGGGTACACTGAAGCTTTCTTT
CASSPAGGYTEAFF
>-|TRBJ1-6|TRBD1|TRBV15
TGTGCCTCCGGACAGGATAATTCACCCCTCCACTTT
CASGQDNSPLHF
>-|TRBJ2-7|-|TRBV2
TGTGCCAGCAGTGAATCACCAGGGTCCTCCTACGAGCAGTACTTC
CASSESPGSSYEQYF
>-|TRBJ2-3|TRBD2|TRBV7-3
TGTGCCAGCAGCACTAGCGGGGGGCGTGGAGATACGCAGTATTTT
CASSTSGGRGDTQYF
>-|TRBJ1-2|-|TRBV13
TGTGCCAGCAGCTTAGTTGACAGTTCTCTCTATGGCTACACCTTC
CASSLVDSSLYGYTF
>-|TRBJ2-7|-|TRBV4-1
TGCGCCAGCAGCCCACGGGTAACCACCTACGAGCAGTACTTC
CASSPRVTTYEQYF
>-|TRBJ2-3|TRBD2|TRBV9
TGTGCCAGCAGCGCGAGGCAGCGGGGGGGTACAGATACGCAGTATTTT
CASSARQRGGTDTQYF
>-|TRBJ2-1|-|TRBV4-1
TGCGCCAGCAGCCATCCTATCTACAATGAGCAGTTCTTC
CASSHPIYNEQFF
>-|TRBJ2-1|-|TRBV7-7
TGTGCCAGCAGCTTAGCGGGTCCGATGAGTGAGCAGTTCTTC
CASSLAGPMSEQFF
>-|TRBJ2-7|-|TRBV19
TGTGCCAGTAGTCCCCGTGACGGGGGCTACGAGCAGTACTTC
CASSPRDGGYEQYF
>-|TRBJ2-7|-|TRBV9
TGTGCCAGCAGCATGAGCCAAGGGGGTTCGGGTCTCTACGAGCAGTACTTC
CASSMSQGGSGLYEQYF
>-|TRBJ2-5|TRBD2|TRBV5-6
TGTGCCAGCAGCCCCAATGGGAGGGGAGTTTATGGGACCCAGTACTTC
CASSPNGRGVYGTQYF
>few|TRBJ2-3|-|TRBV9
TGTGCCAGCAGCGCAGGGGCACCGAGCACAGATACGCAGTATTTT
CASSAGAPSTDTQYF
>once|TRBJ2-7|-|TRBV6-1
TGTGCCAGCAGTGAAAGAGGCGGAGCCTACGAGCAGTACTTC
CASSERGGAYEQYF
>-|TRBJ1-2|-|TRBV7-8
TGTGCCAGCAGCTTAGGGTCGATGGGGCCCAACTATGGCTACACCTTC
CASSLGSMGPNYGYTF
>-|TRBJ2-1|-|TRBV4-1
TGCGCCAGCAGCCAAGCTCCCGTTTCGAGATCCAATGAGCAGTTCTTC
CASSQAPVSRSNEQFF
>-|TRBJ1-3|-|TRBV2
TGTGCCAGCACCGAGGGGGGGGCTGGAAACACCATATATTTT
CASTEGGAGNTIYF
>-|TRBJ2-4|-|TRBV4-3
TGCGCCAGCAGCCCCAGGTTAGCCAAAAACATTCAGTACTTC
CASSPRLAKNIQYF
>-|TRBJ2-5|TRBD1|TRBV7-9
TGTGCCAGCAGCTTATCAGAGACAGGGTGGGAGACCCAGTACTTC
CASSLSETGWETQYF
>-|TRBJ2-5|-|TRBV12-5
TGTGCTAGTGGTTCGAGGACTGAGTACCGGCAGACCCAGTACTTC
CASGSRTEYRQTQYF
>-|TRBJ1-3|-|TRBV21-1
TGTGCCAGCAGCAACAGGGGGCGGTCTGGAAACACCATATATTTT
CASSNRGRSGNTIYF
>-|TRBJ1-1|-|TRBV5-5
TGTGCCAGCAGCTTAAACCGGGGGCGGAACACTGAAGCTTTCTTT
CASSLNRGRNTEAFF
>once|TRBJ2-7|TRBD1|TRBV6-6
TGTGCCACCCACCGGGACAGGTCCTACGAGCAGTACTTC
CATHRDRSYEQYF
>-|TRBJ1-2|-|TRBV28
TGTGCCAGCAGTTTTTGGTCCGCAGATGGCTACACCTTC
CASSFWSADGYTF
>-|TRBJ2-7|TRBD2|TRBV10-3
TGTGCCACAAAGGTAGCGGGAACCTACGAGCAGTACTTC
CATKVAGTYEQYF
>-|TRBJ1-4|-|TRBV19
TGTGCCAGTAGTATATGGCCGCTTGGGGCTAATGAAAAACTGTTTTTT
CASSIWPLGANEKLFF
>-|TRBJ1-5|-|TRBV2
TGTGCCAGCAGTCTCACTCTCCCTTATCAGCCCCAGCATTTT
CASSLTLPYQPQHF
>-|TRBJ1-6|-|TRBV28
TGTGCCAGCACCGATGCAGGGGCCTATAATTCACCCCTCCACTTT
CASTDAGAYNSPLHF
>large|TRBJ1-1|-|TRBV13
TGTGCCAGCAGCTCCGAACAGGGTTTTGGGAACACTGAAGCTTTCTTT
CASSSEQGFGNTEAFF
>-|TRBJ2-5|-|TRBV18
TGTGCCAGCTCATCTAGAGGGGGGCGAGAGACCCAGTACTTC
CASSSRGGRETQYF
>-|TRBJ1-6|-|TRBV6-1
TGTGCCAGCAGCTCCGACAGGTTGCTGTCACCCCTCCACTTT
CASSSDRLLSPLHF
>-|TRBJ2-7|TRBD2|TRBV5-1
TGCGCCAGCAGTTGGGCTAGCGGGAGCTACGAGCAGTACTTC
CASSWASGSYEQYF
>once|TRBJ1-6|-|TRBV5-1
TGCGCCAGCAGCTTTCGCCCGCTATCTGCTCTATATAATTCACCCCTCCACTTT
CASSFRPLSALYNSPLHF
>-|TRBJ2-7|-|TRBV5-4
TGTGCCAGCAGTATCTACCCCGGAGCTAGGGTCGAGCAGTACTTC
CASSIYPGARVEQYF
>-|TRBJ1-3|-|TRBV5-1
TGCGCCAGCAGCTCCAGGGGATCTGGAAACACCATATATTTT
CASSSRGSGNTIYF
>-|TRBJ1-1|-|TRBV7-9
TGTGCCAGCAGCTCCTCTCGAGGGGGGGCTAGGACTGAAGCTTTCTTT
CASSSSRGGARTEAFF
>-|TRBJ2-5|TRBD2|TRBV27
TGTGCCAGCAGTTTACGGGGGGGCCTGGGGCCCGAGACCCAGTACTTC
CASSLRGGLGPETQYF
>once|TRBJ2-3|-|TRBV4-2
TGTGCCAGCAGCCATATTGGCGCGGTAGAGGGAACAACAGATACGCAGTATTTT
CASSHIGAVEGTTDTQYF